The present TCR beta chain was sequenced within a study of T cell responses to AZD1222 COVID-19 vaccine. CDR1 is MNHNS and CDR2 is SASEGT in the germline V gene. V was pared by 1 base and J by 8 bases, with 11 bases between. CDR3 length: 13 residues. With respect to this clone: Its target is unknown.

Notes on the study in general: Dominant at 160-218 and 743-854, vaccine-associated CD4 TCRs also spanned spike. Researchers took repertoire samples only after the peak T cell response had come. Baseline antibody screening turned up just a handful of seropositive AZD1222 recipients.

Produced via immunoSEQ multiplex PCR; TCRdb's table is partial and in-frame only. The table has some 180,000 clones, about 92% seen once. This sequence was found in an adult who received the MenACWY meningococcal vaccine as a control. The sequenced sample was peripheral blood, obtained 28 days after the second dose of the MenACWY control vaccine. The chain employs TRBV6-1 and TRBJ1-2, with D perhaps TRBD1 (6 bases). CDR3 loop: CASSEVRGLGYTF. In DNA, the CDR3 is TGTGCCAGCAGTGAAGTCAGGGGACTCGGCTACACCTTC.